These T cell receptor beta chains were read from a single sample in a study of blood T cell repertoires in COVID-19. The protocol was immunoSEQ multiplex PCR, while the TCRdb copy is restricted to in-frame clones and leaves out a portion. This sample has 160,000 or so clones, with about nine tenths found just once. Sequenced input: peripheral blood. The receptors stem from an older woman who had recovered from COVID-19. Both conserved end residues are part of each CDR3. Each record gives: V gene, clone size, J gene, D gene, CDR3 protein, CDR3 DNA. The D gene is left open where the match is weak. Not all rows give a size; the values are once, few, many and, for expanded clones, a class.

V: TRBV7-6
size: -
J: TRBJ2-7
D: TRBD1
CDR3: CASSLDPKGALEQYF
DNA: TGTGCCAGCAGCTTAGACCCCAAGGGGGCGCTTGAGCAGTACTTC

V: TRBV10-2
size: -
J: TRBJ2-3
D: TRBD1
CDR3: CASSRTGGTDTQYF
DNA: TGCGCCAGCAGTCGGACAGGGGGCACAGATACGCAGTATTTT

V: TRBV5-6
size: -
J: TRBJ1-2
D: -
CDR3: CASRETGNYGYTF
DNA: TGTGCCAGCAGGGAAACAGGGAACTATGGCTACACCTTC

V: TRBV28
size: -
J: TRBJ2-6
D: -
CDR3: CASNERGRGANVLTF
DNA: TGTGCCAGCAACGAAAGGGGAAGGGGGGCCAACGTCCTGACTTTC

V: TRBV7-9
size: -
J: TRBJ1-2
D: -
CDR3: CASSPPGGAYGYTF
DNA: TGTGCCAGCAGTCCCCCCGGGGGGGCCTATGGCTACACCTTC

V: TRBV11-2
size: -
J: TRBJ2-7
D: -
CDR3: CASSLQGSYEQYF
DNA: TGTGCCAGCAGCTTACAGGGCTCCTACGAGCAGTACTTC

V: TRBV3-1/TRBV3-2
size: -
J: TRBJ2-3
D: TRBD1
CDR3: CASSVYRGYVWADTQYF
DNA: TGTGCCAGCAGCGTCTACAGGGGGTATGTCTGGGCAGATACGCAGTATTTT

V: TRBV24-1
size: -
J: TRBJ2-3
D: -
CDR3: CATSDQNTDTQYF
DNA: TGTGCCACCAGTGACCAGAACACAGATACGCAGTATTTT

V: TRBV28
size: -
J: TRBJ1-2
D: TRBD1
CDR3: CASRPHGQGAYGYTF
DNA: TGTGCCAGCAGGCCGCACGGACAGGGGGCTTATGGCTACACCTTC

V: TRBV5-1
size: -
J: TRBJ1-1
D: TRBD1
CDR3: CASSARQGYTEAFF
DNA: TGCGCCAGCAGCGCCAGACAGGGCTATACTGAAGCTTTCTTT

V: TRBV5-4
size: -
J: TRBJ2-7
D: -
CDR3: CASSLGTAGGGGYEQYF
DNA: TGTGCCAGCAGCTTGGGGACTGCTGGTGGAGGCGGCTACGAGCAGTACTTC

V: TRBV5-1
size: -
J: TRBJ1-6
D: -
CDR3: CASSSGLNNSPLHF
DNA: TGCGCCAGCAGCTCCGGACTGAATAATTCACCCCTCCACTTT

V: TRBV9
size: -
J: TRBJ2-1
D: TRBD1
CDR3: CASSGSGGANYNEQFF
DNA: TGTGCCAGCAGCGGCTCAGGGGGCGCGAATTACAATGAGCAGTTCTTC

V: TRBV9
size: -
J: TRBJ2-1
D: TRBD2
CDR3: CASSVERGGLYNEQFF
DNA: TGTGCCAGCAGCGTAGAGCGGGGGGGGTTGTACAATGAGCAGTTCTTC

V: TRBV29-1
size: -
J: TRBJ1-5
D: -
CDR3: CSVVTANQPQHF
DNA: TGCAGCGTTGTAACAGCAAATCAGCCCCAGCATTTT

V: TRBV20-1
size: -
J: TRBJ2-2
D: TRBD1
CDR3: CSASSDRAGGGELFF
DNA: TGCAGTGCTAGTAGCGACAGGGCTGGGGGCGGGGAGCTGTTTTTT

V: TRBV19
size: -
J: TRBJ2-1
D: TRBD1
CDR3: CATSYRGVSDEQFF
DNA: TGTGCCACCTCTTACAGGGGGGTTTCTGATGAGCAGTTCTTC

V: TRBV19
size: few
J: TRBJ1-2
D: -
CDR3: CASSLTGFGYTF
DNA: TGTGCCAGTAGTCTCACAGGGTTTGGCTACACCTTC

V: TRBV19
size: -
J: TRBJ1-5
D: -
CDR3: CASSTPMTGSRQPQHF
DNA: TGTGCCAGTAGTACCCCAATGACCGGGTCGCGCCAGCCCCAGCATTTT

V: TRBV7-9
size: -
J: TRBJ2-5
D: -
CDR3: CASSPRTAQETQYF
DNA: TGTGCCAGCAGCCCCCGGACAGCGCAAGAGACCCAGTACTTC

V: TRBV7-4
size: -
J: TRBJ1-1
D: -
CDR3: CASRSSHPWSTEAFF
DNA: TGTGCCAGCAGGTCTTCTCACCCCTGGAGTACTGAAGCTTTCTTT

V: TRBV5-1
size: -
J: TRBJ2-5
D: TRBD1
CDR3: CASSSTGTGEETQYF
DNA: TGCGCCAGCAGCTCCACCGGGACAGGAGAGGAGACCCAGTACTTC

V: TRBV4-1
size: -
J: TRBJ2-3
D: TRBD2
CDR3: CASSPGLAGGPDTQYF
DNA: TGCGCCAGCAGCCCGGGACTAGCGGGGGGGCCCGATACGCAGTATTTT

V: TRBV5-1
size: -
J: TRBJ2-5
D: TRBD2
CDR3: CASSLPGGGRETQYF
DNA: TGCGCCAGCAGTTTACCCGGCGGGGGGCGGGAGACCCAGTACTTC

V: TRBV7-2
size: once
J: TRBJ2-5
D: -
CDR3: CASSSTSSSTRRASETQYF
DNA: TGTGCCAGCAGCTCGACGAGCTCCTCAACACGGCGGGCATCCGAGACCCAGTACTTC